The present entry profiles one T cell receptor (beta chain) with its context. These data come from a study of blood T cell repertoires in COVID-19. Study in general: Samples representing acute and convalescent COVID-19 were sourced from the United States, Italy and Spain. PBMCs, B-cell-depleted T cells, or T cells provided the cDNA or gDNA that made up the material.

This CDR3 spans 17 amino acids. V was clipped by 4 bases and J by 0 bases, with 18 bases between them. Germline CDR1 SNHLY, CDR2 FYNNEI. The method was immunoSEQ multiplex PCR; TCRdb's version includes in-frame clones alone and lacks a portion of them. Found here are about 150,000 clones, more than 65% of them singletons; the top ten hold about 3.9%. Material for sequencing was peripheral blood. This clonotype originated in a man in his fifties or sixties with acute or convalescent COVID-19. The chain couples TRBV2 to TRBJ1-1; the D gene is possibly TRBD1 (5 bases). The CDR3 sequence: CASSATRQTSLNTEAFF. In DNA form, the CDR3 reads TGTGCCAGCAGTGCCACCAGACAGACCTCCCTGAACACTGAAGCTTTCTTT.